The 21 T cell receptor beta chains below come from one sample, sequenced in a study of blood T cell repertoires in COVID-19. TCRdb's copy holds only in-frame clones and misses some; the assay was immunoSEQ multiplex PCR. The sample consists of a few hundred thousand clones, roughly 84% of them appearing once. The sample was peripheral blood. These receptor sequences come from a human donor with COVID-19, enrolled during active disease. The donor label of this sample is uncertain.

This chain joins TRBV29-1 and TRBJ2-1; 10 bases map to TRBD2. Germline V gene sequence: CDR1 SQVTM, CDR2 ANQGSEA. This CDR3 spans 14 amino acids. V was clipped by 7 bases and J by 4 bases; unmatched bases: 7. CDR3 residues: CSGRLAGIYNEQFF. In DNA form, the CDR3 reads TGCAGCGGAAGACTAGCGGGTATATACAATGAGCAGTTCTTC.

The CDR3 loop reads CASSSSTSQEIREQFF. Written as DNA, the CDR3 is TGTGCCAGCAGCTCCTCAACTAGTCAAGAGATACGTGAGCAGTTCTTC. This chain connects TRBV7-3 to TRBJ2-1, with D possibly TRBD2 on 5 matching bases. Trimming took 4 bases from V and 9 from J, leaving 22 bases between them. In germline, CDR1 is SGHTA, CDR2 FQGTGA. The CDR3 length is 16 residues.

This clone is a singleton in its sample. The chain combines TRBV12-3 or TRBV12-4 with TRBJ2-2; D unclear. This CDR3 is built from 13 residues. With 3 bases removed from V and 5 bases from J, the gap between germline ends came to 7 bases. CDR3 DNA: TGTGCCAGCAGTTTCCGGTTGACCGGGGAGCTGTTTTTT. Translated: CASSFRLTGELFF.

The rearrangement links TRBV28 to TRBJ1-4; TRBD1 agrees at 8 bases. Unmatched junction bases numbered 11, after V lost 6 bases and J lost 2 bases. The germline CDR1 and CDR2 sequences are MDHEN and SYDVKM. This CDR3 comprises 17 residues. The CDR3, as DNA: TGTGCCAGCAGCCGAGACAGGGGAGGTGGGACTAATGAAAAACTGTTTTTT. Its translation is CASSRDRGGGTNEKLFF.

This clone is a singleton in its sample. The V and J genes are TRBV27 and TRBJ1-5, with no clear D. The CDR3 contains 12 residues. V shed 10 bases and J shed 7 bases, with 14 bases lying between them. Per the germline V gene, CDR1 is MNHEY and CDR2 is SMNVEV (reference sequence). CDR3 nucleotide sequence: TGTGCCACCCTTCTTGGGGAGCAGCCCCAGCATTTT. This encodes CATLLGEQPQHF.

The chain combines TRBV7-2 with TRBJ2-7, with 10 bases lining up with TRBD2. The length of the CDR3 is 14 residues. Losses at the gene ends were 1 base for V and 4 bases for J; bases not matched to a gene: 1. The germline V gene encodes CDR1 SGHTA and CDR2 FQGNSA. CDR3 in amino acids: CASSLVLAGYEQYF. The CDR3 region has the DNA TGTGCCAGCAGCTTAGTACTAGCGGGGTACGAGCAGTACTTC.

The chain is built from TRBV6-6 and TRBJ1-1; TRBD1 matches at 8 bases. Germline CDR1 is MNHNY and CDR2 is SVGAGI (reference sequence). Germline trimming cut 2 bases from V and 2 bases from J; bases unmatched to any gene: 4. This CDR3 comprises 15 residues. CDR3: CASSYPGQGNTEAFF. The CDR3 bases are TGTGCCAGCAGTTACCCCGGACAGGGAAACACTGAAGCTTTCTTT.

In this sample, this clone turned up many times. This chain uses TRBV7-2 with TRBJ2-1, with TRBD2 matching over 10 bases. The CDR3 totals 15 residues. Germline V gene data show CDR1 as SGHTA and CDR2 as FQGNSA. V was clipped by 5 bases and J by 7 bases; unmatched bases: 8. CDR3 DNA: TGTGCCAGCAGCCTGTTAGCGGGAGGAAAGAATGAGCAGTTCTTC. Amino acids: CASSLLAGGKNEQFF. Drawing the rest from reference TRBV7-2 and TRBJ2-1, the complete variable domain is GAGVSQSPSNKVTEKGKDVELRCDPISGHTALYWYRQSLGQGLEFLIYFQGNSAPDKSGLPSDRFSAERTGGSVSTLTIQRTQQEDSAVYLCASSLLAGGKNEQFFGPGTRLTVL.

This clone was counted only a few times. The V and J genes are TRBV19 and TRBJ1-5, with 8 bases lining up with TRBD1. The CDR3 has 14 amino acids. With 5 bases clipped from V and 3 bases from J, the junction kept 3 bases outside the gene matches. The germline gives CDR1 LNHDA, CDR2 SQIVND (reference sequence). The CDR3: CASSLRGHNQPQHF. For the CDR3, the DNA is TGTGCCAGTAGTCTCAGGGGGCACAATCAGCCCCAGCATTTT.

This clone showed up just once. V and J are TRBV5-1 and TRBJ2-3, with D possibly TRBD2 on 5 matching bases. The CDR3 runs 17 residues. Germline V gene sequence: CDR1 SGHRS, CDR2 YFSETQ. Trimming left V 0 bases short and J 0 bases short, with 14 bases between. CDR3 DNA sequence: TGCGCCAGCAGCTTGGATACGGGATCCACTAGCACAGATACGCAGTATTTT. It is translated as CASSLDTGSTSTDTQYF.

The rearrangement links TRBV7-3 to TRBJ1-2; D is unresolved. The CDR3 length is 15 residues. V lost 3 bases and J lost 3, with 14 bases in between. CDR1 SGHTA and CDR2 FQGTGA come from the germline V gene. As DNA, the CDR3 is TGTGCCAGCAGCTTCCAAGGGTCGGAGGACTATGGCTACACCTTC. It translates to CASSFQGSEDYGYTF.

This clone was seen just once. This specimen includes other DNA sequences encoding the same CDR3. The rearrangement joins TRBV19 to TRBJ2-6; D is possibly TRBD1 (5 bases). The CDR3 has 17 residues. Deletions cut 2 bases from V and 2 bases from J, with 13 bases between. From germline, CDR1 is LNHDA and CDR2 SQIVND (reference sequence). The CDR3 sequence is CASSIQGAGTGANVLTF. The CDR3 bases are TGTGCCAGTAGTATACAAGGGGCAGGAACTGGGGCCAACGTCCTGACTTTC. The entire variable domain, with the rest obtained from reference TRBV19 and TRBJ2-6, is as follows: DGGITQSPKYLFRKEGQNVTLSCEQNLNHDAMYWYRQDPGQGLRLIYYSQIVNDFQKGDIAEGYSVSREKKESFPLTVTSAQKNPTAFYLCASSIQGAGTGANVLTFGAGSRLTVL.

In this sample, this clone turned up once. The gene calls are TRBV7-2 and TRBJ2-3, with 9 bases fitting TRBD2. The CDR3 runs 15 residues. CDR1 and CDR2 from the germline V gene are SGHTA and FQGNSA. The V segment lost 5 bases and the J segment 1 base; nucleotides outside the gene matches: 4. The CDR3 spells CASSPRTSGTDTQYF. Written as DNA, the CDR3 is TGTGCCAGCAGCCCCCGGACTAGCGGCACAGATACGCAGTATTTT. The entire variable domain, with the rest obtained from reference TRBV7-2 and TRBJ2-3, is as follows: GAGVSQSPSNKVTEKGKDVELRCDPISGHTALYWYRQSLGQGLEFLIYFQGNSAPDKSGLPSDRFSAERTGGSVSTLTIQRTQQEDSAVYLCASSPRTSGTDTQYFGPGTRLTVL.

The rearrangement links TRBV5-1 to TRBJ2-3, with 9 positions matching TRBD2. The junction had 7 bases not matched to a gene; V was cut back by 0 bases and J by 2 bases. CDR1 and CDR2 from the germline V gene are SGHRS and YFSETQ. The CDR3 length is 17 residues. The CDR3 DNA reads as TGCGCCAGCAGCTTGGAGGCTAGCGGGATTATCACAGATACGCAGTATTTT. It translates to CASSLEASGIITDTQYF.

The chain couples TRBV11-2 to TRBJ2-1; 11 nucleotides match TRBD2. The ends lost 3 bases at V and 0 bases at J; junction bases unmatched: 10. The CDR3 consists of 19 residues. CDR1 is SGHAT and CDR2 is FQNNGV in the germline V gene. The CDR3 protein is CASSFGLSSGGSSYNEQFF. The CDR3, as DNA: TGTGCCAGCAGCTTCGGGTTGTCTAGCGGGGGGAGCTCCTACAATGAGCAGTTCTTC. Full variable domain (remainder filled in from reference TRBV11-2 and TRBJ2-1): EAGVAQSPRYKIIEKRQSVAFWCNPISGHATLYWYQQILGQGPKLLIQFQNNGVVDDSQLPKDRFSAERLKGVDSTLKIQPAKLEDSAVYLCASSFGLSSGGSSYNEQFFGPGTRLTVL.

The gene calls are TRBV7-8 and TRBJ2-7; 7 nucleotides line up with TRBD2. V gave up 2 bases and J gave up 3 bases; unmatched junction bases: 4. The CDR3 has 14 residues. CDR1 and CDR2 from the germline V gene are SGHVS and FQNEAQ. The CDR3 protein is CASSLSGTYYEQYF. The CDR3 nucleotides read TGTGCCAGCAGCTTAAGCGGGACCTACTACGAGCAGTACTTC.

The gene calls are TRBV11-3 and TRBJ2-1; 7 nucleotides match TRBD2. CDR1 and CDR2 from the germline V gene are SGHNT and YENEEA. This CDR3 is 14 amino acids long. Germline trimming cut 6 bases from V and 1 base from J; bases unmatched to any gene: 3. CDR3 sequence reads: CASSSSGSYNEQFF. DNA of the CDR3: TGTGCCAGCAGTTCTAGCGGATCCTACAATGAGCAGTTCTTC.

The chain links TRBV6-6 to TRBJ1-2; tentatively, D is TRBD1 (5 bases). With 0 bases removed from V and 3 bases from J, the gap between germline ends came to 8 bases. CDR3 size: 14 residues. CDR1 is MNHNY and CDR2 is SVGAGI in the germline V gene (reference sequence). The chain's CDR3 is CASSYSIGDYGYTF. Here the CDR3 DNA reads TGTGCCAGCAGTTACTCAATAGGGGACTATGGCTACACCTTC.

V usage is TRBV6-6 and J usage is TRBJ2-7; perhaps TRBD1 as D (6 bases). This CDR3 has 15 amino acids. Trimming removed 6 bases from V and 2 bases from J, with 17 bases in between. Per germline, CDR1 MNHNY and CDR2 SVGAGI (reference sequence). The CDR3 region has the DNA TGTGCCAGCAGCTCCGGGACAAGAAATACCTACGAGCAGTACTTC. Its translation: CASSSGTRNTYEQYF.

This clone was detected a few times. V usage is TRBV10-3 and J usage is TRBJ2-1, with a possible D match to TRBD1 (6 bases). Trimming took off 8 bases at V and 7 bases at J, with 9 bases between the two ends. CDR1 and CDR2 (germline): ENHRY, SYGVKD. The CDR3 runs to 11 residues. CDR3 DNA: TGTGCCATCGCAGGGGTAAATGAGCAGTTCTTC. Residues: CAIAGVNEQFF.

Worth noting for this clone: This specimen includes other DNA sequences encoding the same CDR3. The chain uses TRBV30 and TRBJ1-2; D gene uncertain. Germline V gene data show CDR1 as GTSNPN and CDR2 as SVGIG (reference sequence). The CDR3 contains 11 residues. Trimming left V 3 bases short and J 8 bases short, with 10 bases between. The CDR3 sequence: CAWSRGGGYTF. CDR3 coding DNA: TGTGCCTGGAGCCGGGGAGGGGGCTACACCTTC.